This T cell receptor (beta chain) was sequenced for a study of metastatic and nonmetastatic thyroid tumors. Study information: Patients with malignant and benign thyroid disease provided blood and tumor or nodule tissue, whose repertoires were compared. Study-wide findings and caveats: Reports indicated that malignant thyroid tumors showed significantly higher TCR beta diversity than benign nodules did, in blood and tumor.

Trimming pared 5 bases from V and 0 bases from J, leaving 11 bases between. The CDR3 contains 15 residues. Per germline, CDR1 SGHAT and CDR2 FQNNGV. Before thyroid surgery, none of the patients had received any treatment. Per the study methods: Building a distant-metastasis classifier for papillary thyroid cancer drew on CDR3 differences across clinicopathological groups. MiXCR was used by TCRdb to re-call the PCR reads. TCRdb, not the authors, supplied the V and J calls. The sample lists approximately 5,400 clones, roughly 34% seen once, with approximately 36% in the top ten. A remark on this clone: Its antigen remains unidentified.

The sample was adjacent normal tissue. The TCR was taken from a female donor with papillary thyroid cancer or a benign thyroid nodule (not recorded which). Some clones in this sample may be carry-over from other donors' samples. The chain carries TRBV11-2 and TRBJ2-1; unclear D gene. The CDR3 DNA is TGTGCCAGCAGCCCCCGGTTTGGCTCCTACAATGAGCAGTTCTTC. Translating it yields CASSPRFGSYNEQFF.